A selection of T cell receptor beta chains follows, all from one sample in a study of shared clonotypes between healthy human individuals. The table came from immunoSEQ multiplex PCR; TCRdb's copy has only in-frame clones and leaves some out. The table has 190,000 or so clones, about 66% seen once; the top ten hold about 10%. Sample: memory CD4+ T cells sorted from blood. The receptors originated from a man aged 30-40 years in good health. The CDR3 runs from the conserved cysteine through the conserved F or W. D genes are given only for firm matches. Clone size is shown for a subset of rows, as once, few, many or a class of expanded clone.

v_call: TRBV7-2; clone_size: -; d_call: -; cdr3_length: 17; j_call: TRBJ1-3; cdr3_aa: CASSLSQGGVDGNTIYF; cdr3_nt: TGTGCCAGCAGCTTATCTCAGGGAGGGGTGGATGGAAACACCATATATTTT
v_call: TRBV4-1; clone_size: -; d_call: -; cdr3_length: 15; j_call: TRBJ2-1; cdr3_aa: CASSREGPAAYEQFF; cdr3_nt: TGCGCCAGCAGCCGAGAGGGCCCTGCGGCCTATGAGCAGTTCTTC
v_call: TRBV5-6; clone_size: -; d_call: TRBD1; cdr3_length: 17; j_call: TRBJ2-5; cdr3_aa: CASSPRGGTGLRETQYF; cdr3_nt: TGTGCCAGCAGCCCCCGAGGTGGGACAGGGCTGAGAGAGACCCAGTACTTC
v_call: TRBV19; clone_size: -; d_call: -; cdr3_length: 14; j_call: TRBJ2-2; cdr3_aa: CASSTQTGTGELFF; cdr3_nt: TGTGCCAGTAGTACCCAGACAGGCACCGGGGAGCTGTTTTTT
v_call: TRBV4-3; clone_size: -; d_call: -; cdr3_length: 14; j_call: TRBJ2-1; cdr3_aa: CASSQVFARGEQFF; cdr3_nt: TGCGCCAGCAGCCAAGTCTTTGCGCGGGGTGAGCAGTTCTTC
v_call: TRBV19; clone_size: few; d_call: -; cdr3_length: 13; j_call: TRBJ2-5; cdr3_aa: CASSPTGRETQYF; cdr3_nt: TGTGCCAGTAGTCCAACAGGGCGAGAGACCCAGTACTTC
v_call: TRBV18; clone_size: -; d_call: -; cdr3_length: 15; j_call: TRBJ2-7; cdr3_aa: CASSPLRAGHYEQYF; cdr3_nt: TGTGCCAGCTCACCCTTGCGGGCGGGACATTACGAGCAGTACTTC
v_call: TRBV28; clone_size: -; d_call: -; cdr3_length: 13; j_call: TRBJ2-3; cdr3_aa: CASGSQLEDTQYF; cdr3_nt: TGTGCCAGCGGATCTCAATTGGAAGATACGCAGTATTTT
v_call: TRBV6-1; clone_size: -; d_call: -; cdr3_length: 17; j_call: TRBJ1-5; cdr3_aa: CASSEAPFGQSNQPQHF; cdr3_nt: TGTGCCAGCAGTGAAGCGCCCTTTGGACAGTCGAATCAGCCCCAGCATTTT
v_call: TRBV6-5; clone_size: few; d_call: -; cdr3_length: 12; j_call: TRBJ2-5; cdr3_aa: CASRVGEETQYF; cdr3_nt: TGTGCCAGCAGGGTAGGGGAGGAGACCCAGTACTTC
v_call: TRBV14; clone_size: few; d_call: TRBD2; cdr3_length: 19; j_call: TRBJ2-1; cdr3_aa: CASSQDLLLSGSSYNEQFF; cdr3_nt: TGTGCCAGCAGCCAAGACTTGCTTCTTAGCGGGAGCTCCTACAATGAGCAGTTCTTC
v_call: TRBV5-4; clone_size: once; d_call: TRBD1; cdr3_length: 18; j_call: TRBJ2-1; cdr3_aa: CASSLAGGGQGSYNEQFF; cdr3_nt: TGTGCCAGCAGCTTGGCGGGCGGTGGACAGGGATCCTACAATGAGCAGTTCTTC
v_call: TRBV11-2; clone_size: -; d_call: -; cdr3_length: 16; j_call: TRBJ2-7; cdr3_aa: CASSPARAGFAYEQYF; cdr3_nt: TGTGCCAGCAGCCCGGCCCGAGCGGGTTTCGCTTACGAGCAGTACTTC
v_call: TRBV5-4; clone_size: -; d_call: TRBD1; cdr3_length: 15; j_call: TRBJ2-2; cdr3_aa: CASRRDRGVTGELFF; cdr3_nt: TGTGCCAGCCGAAGGGACAGGGGTGTCACCGGGGAGCTGTTTTTT
v_call: TRBV5-1; clone_size: -; d_call: -; cdr3_length: 13; j_call: TRBJ2-1; cdr3_aa: CASSLIGGMEQFF; cdr3_nt: TGCGCCAGCAGCTTGATTGGGGGGATGGAGCAGTTCTTC
v_call: TRBV15; clone_size: -; d_call: TRBD1; cdr3_length: 14; j_call: TRBJ2-1; cdr3_aa: CATRRDRGHNEQFF; cdr3_nt: TGTGCCACCAGACGGGACAGGGGGCACAATGAGCAGTTCTTC
v_call: TRBV19; clone_size: -; d_call: TRBD1; cdr3_length: 15; j_call: TRBJ2-7; cdr3_aa: CASSTGGQGTYEQYF; cdr3_nt: TGTGCCAGTAGTACGGGGGGACAGGGGACCTACGAGCAGTACTTC
v_call: TRBV11-3; clone_size: -; d_call: -; cdr3_length: 15; j_call: TRBJ2-2; cdr3_aa: CASSQTVANTGELFF; cdr3_nt: TGTGCCAGCAGCCAGACGGTCGCGAACACCGGGGAGCTGTTTTTT